The following is a T cell receptor (beta chain) sequence with its context. Its antigen is still unknown. This sample is part of a study of type 1 regulatory T cells. About the research overall: T-allo10 is a Tr1-enriched, alloantigen-specific CD4 T cell product made in vitro. Overall study findings and caveats: Compared with non-Tr1 cells, Tr1 cells showed a narrower TCR repertoire.

The V gene lost 7 bases and the J gene lost 5 bases, with 11 bases spanning the gap. The length of the CDR3 is 12 residues. Looked up from germline, CDR1 is MDHEN and CDR2 is SYDVKM. TCRdb reanalysed the reads using MiXCR and keeps one entry per CDR3 protein. The sample holds about 62,000 distinct CDR3 sequences, around 62% seen once. J is TRBJ1-1 and V is TRBV28; D is undetermined. Sequencing input: cultured non-Tr1 T cells, either the whole culture or a sorted T cell fraction (not recorded which). The source of this sequence is a human donor in good health. The CDR3 sequence is CASISGQTEAFF. As DNA, the CDR3 is TGTGCCAGCATATCTGGGCAGACTGAAGCTTTCTTT.